This TCR beta chain is from a study of T cells after posttransplantation cyclophosphamide. This table comes from immunoSEQ multiplex PCR, and its TCRdb copy is limited to in-frame clones, with some not included. Among about 52,000 clones, roughly 94% were seen once, and the ten largest hold approximately 2.9%. The study's findings and limits: Recipient CMV seropositivity and CMV reactivation strongly tracked TRB clonality.

Note on this clone: Its target is unknown.

The sequenced sample consisted of PBMCs. This TCR came from a woman in her twenties or thirties in good health and a related stem cell transplant donor.

CDR3 coding DNA: TGTGCCAGCAGTGAATGGGGGACAGGGGGCCGCACAGATACGCAGTATTTT. Translation gives CASSEWGTGGRTDTQYF. V usage is TRBV25-1 and J usage is TRBJ2-3; 12 bases agree with TRBD1. The CDR3 consists of 17 residues. After removal of 1 base from V and 1 base from J, the junction contained 3 bases not matched to a gene. Germline V gives CDR1 MGHDK, CDR2 SYGVNS.